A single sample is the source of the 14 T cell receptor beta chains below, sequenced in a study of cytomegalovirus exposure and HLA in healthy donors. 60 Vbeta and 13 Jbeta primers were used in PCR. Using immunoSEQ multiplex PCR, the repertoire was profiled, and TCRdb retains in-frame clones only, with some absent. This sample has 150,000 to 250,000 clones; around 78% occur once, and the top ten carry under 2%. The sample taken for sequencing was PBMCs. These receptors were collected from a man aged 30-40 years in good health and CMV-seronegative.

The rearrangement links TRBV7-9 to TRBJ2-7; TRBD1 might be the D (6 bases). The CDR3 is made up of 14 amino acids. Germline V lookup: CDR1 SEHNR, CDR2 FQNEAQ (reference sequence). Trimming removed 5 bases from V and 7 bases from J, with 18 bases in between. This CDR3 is CASSPRGGLKEQYF. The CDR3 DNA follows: TGTGCCAGCAGCCCCAGAGGGGGATTGAAGGAGCAGTACTTC.

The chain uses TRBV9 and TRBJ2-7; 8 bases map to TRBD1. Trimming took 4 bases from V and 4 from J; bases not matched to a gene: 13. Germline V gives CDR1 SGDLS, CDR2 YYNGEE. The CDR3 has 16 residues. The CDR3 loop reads CASSPILTGVGYEQYF. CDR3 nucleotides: TGTGCCAGCAGCCCCATCCTGACAGGGGTCGGTTACGAGCAGTACTTC.

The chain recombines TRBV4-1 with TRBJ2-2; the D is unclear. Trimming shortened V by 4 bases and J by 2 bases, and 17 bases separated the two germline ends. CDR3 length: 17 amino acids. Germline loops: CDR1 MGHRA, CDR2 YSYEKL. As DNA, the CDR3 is TGCGCCAGCAGCCCGAAGACTCAAACGGCCAACACCGGGGAGCTGTTTTTT. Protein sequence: CASSPKTQTANTGELFF.

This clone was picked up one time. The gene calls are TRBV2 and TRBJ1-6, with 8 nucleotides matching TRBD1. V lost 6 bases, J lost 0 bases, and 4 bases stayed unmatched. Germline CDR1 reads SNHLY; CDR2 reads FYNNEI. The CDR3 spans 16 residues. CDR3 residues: CASRDRASSYNSPLHF. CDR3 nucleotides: TGTGCCAGCAGGGACAGGGCCAGCTCCTATAATTCACCCCTCCACTTT.

CDR3 in amino acids: CAISGIAYNEQFF. The CDR3, as DNA: TGTGCCATCAGCGGGATTGCCTACAATGAGCAGTTCTTC. The chain combines TRBV10-3 with TRBJ2-1; D perhaps matches TRBD2 (5 bases). Trimming left V 6 bases short and J 2 bases short, with 8 bases between. Germline V gives CDR1 ENHRY, CDR2 SYGVKD. The CDR3 runs 13 residues.

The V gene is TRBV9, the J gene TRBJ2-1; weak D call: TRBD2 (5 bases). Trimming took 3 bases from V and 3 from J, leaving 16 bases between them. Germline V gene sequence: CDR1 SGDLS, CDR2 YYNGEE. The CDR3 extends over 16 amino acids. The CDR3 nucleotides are TGTGCCAGCAGCGCGAGGGTTTCCTGGGACTACAATGAGCAGTTCTTC. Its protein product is CASSARVSWDYNEQFF.

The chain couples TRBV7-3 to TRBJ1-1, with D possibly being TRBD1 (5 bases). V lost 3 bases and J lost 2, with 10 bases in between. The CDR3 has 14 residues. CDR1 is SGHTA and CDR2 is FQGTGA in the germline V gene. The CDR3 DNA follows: TGTGCCAGCAGCTTGTTAGGACAAAACACTGAAGCTTTCTTT. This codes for CASSLLGQNTEAFF.

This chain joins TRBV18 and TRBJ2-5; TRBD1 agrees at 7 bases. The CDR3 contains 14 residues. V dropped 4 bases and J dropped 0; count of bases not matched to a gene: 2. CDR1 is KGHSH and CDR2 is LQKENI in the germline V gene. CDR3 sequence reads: CASSQGAYQETQYF. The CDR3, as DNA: TGTGCCAGCTCACAGGGGGCTTACCAAGAGACCCAGTACTTC. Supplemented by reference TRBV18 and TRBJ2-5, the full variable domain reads NAGVMQNPRHLVRRRGQEARLRCSPMKGHSHVYWYRQLPEEGLKFMVYLQKENIIDESGMPKERFSAEFPKEGPSILRIQQVVRGDSAAYFCASSQGAYQETQYFGPGTRLLVL.

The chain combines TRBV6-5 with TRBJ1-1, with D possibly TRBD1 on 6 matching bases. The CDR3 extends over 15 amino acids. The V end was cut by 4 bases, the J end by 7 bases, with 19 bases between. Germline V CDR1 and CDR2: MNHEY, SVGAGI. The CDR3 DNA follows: TGTGCCAGCAGTTCCTACAGGGTTTCGAATGTTGAAGCTTTCTTT. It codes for CASSSYRVSNVEAFF.

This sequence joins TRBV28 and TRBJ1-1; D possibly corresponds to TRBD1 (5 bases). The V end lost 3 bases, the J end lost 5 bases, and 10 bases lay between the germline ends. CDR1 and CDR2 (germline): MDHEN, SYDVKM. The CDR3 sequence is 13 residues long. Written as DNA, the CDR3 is TGTGCCAGCAGTTTCGGGGGGTGGACTGAAGCTTTCTTT. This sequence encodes CASSFGGWTEAFF.

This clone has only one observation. CDR3 sequence reads: CASSTWTGKLEQYF. For the CDR3, the DNA is TGTGCCAGCAGCACCTGGACAGGGAAGCTCGAGCAGTACTTC. The rearrangement links TRBV13 to TRBJ2-7; 8 positions match TRBD1. V dropped 5 bases and J dropped 6; count of bases not matched to a gene: 9. CDR1 PRHDT and CDR2 FYEKMQ come from the germline V gene (reference sequence). The CDR3 covers 14 residues.

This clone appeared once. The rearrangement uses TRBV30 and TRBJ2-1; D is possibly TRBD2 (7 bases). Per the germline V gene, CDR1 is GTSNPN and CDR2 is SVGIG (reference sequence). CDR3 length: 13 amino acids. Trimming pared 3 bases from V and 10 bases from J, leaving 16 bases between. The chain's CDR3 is CAWSGLGRGEQFF. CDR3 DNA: TGTGCCTGGAGCGGGTTAGGGAGGGGGGAGCAGTTCTTC. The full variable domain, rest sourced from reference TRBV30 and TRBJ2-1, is SQTIHQWPATLVQPVGSPLSLECTVEGTSNPNLYWYRQAAGRGLQLLFYSVGIGQISSEVPQNLSASRPQDRQFILSSKKLLLSDSGFYLCAWSGLGRGEQFFGPGTRLTVL.

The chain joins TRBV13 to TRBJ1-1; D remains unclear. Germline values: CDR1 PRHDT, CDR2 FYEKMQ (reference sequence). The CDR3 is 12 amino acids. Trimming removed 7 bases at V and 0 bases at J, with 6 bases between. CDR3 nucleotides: TGTGCCAGCACCTCCCTGAACACTGAAGCTTTCTTT. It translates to CASTSLNTEAFF. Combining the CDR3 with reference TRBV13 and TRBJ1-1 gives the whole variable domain AAGVIQSPRHLIKEKRETATLKCYPIPRHDTVYWYQQGPGQDPQFLISFYEKMQSDKGSIPDRFSAQQFSDYHSELNMSSLELGDSALYFCASTSLNTEAFFGQGTRLTVV.

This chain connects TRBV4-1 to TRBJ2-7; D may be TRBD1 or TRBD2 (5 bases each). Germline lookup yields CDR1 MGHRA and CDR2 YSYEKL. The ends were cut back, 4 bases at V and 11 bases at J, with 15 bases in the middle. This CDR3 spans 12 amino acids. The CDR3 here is CASSREGLDEYF. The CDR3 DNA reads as TGCGCCAGCAGCCGAGAGGGGCTGGATGAGTACTTC.